This record concerns one TCR beta chain sequence. Its matching antigen is unknown. The record originates from a study of glioma-infiltrating T cells. The CDR3 is 14 amino acids. In germline, CDR1 is LGHDT, CDR2 YNNKEL (reference sequence). V lost 1 base, J lost 4 bases, and 10 bases lay in between. The iRepertoire nested amplicon-rescue multiplex PCR amplified TCR alpha and beta CDR3s from RNA. TCRdb recomputed calls from the multiplex PCR reads with MiXCR, one row per CDR3 protein. The profile shows 5,000 to 7,000 distinct CDR3 sequences, nearly 45% of them singletons. Study outcomes and limitations: Very few CDR3 sequences were shared between tissue and blood. Above-expected tissue-blood divergence occurred in all gliomas, most in low-grade ones.

The chain is built from TRBV3-1 and TRBJ1-1; D not certain. The clonotype comes from a human donor with low-grade glioma or glioblastoma, undergoing nonglioma brain surgery, or in good health (not recorded which). Sequencing used glioma tissue, nonneoplastic brain tissue, or PBMCs (not recorded which). CDR3 in DNA: TGTGCCAGCAGCCAAGGCGGGGAGAGCACTGAAGCTTTCTTT. Its protein is CASSQGGESTEAFF.